This T cell receptor (beta chain) originates from a study of blood T cells in healthy people across ages (dated by TCRdb to between 2015 and 2017). Regarding the complete study: Template switching captured roughly one uniquely barcoded TCR beta cDNA molecule per two T cells in model experiments. Using deep sequencing normalized with unique cDNA molecular identifiers, the study measured how TCR beta repertoire diversity changes with age. The donors were divided into four age groups: young (average roughly 17 years), middle-aged (about 39), aged (about 61) and long-lived (82). The study analyzed two additional independent replicas of 1 million unique cDNA reads from the same blood draw for two donors, one aged 18 to 29 and one aged 80 or older. To avoid experimental bias, donors of different ages were spread randomly across the sequencing lanes. Study-level results and caveats: A strong correlation was found between observed TCR beta diversity and the percentage of naive T cells measured by flow cytometry. Conclusive comparison of naive and antigen-experienced compartments was prevented by the profiling of bulk unsorted PBMCs. Estimates of total diversity based on one million sequenced T cells were regarded as lower bounds and as underestimates. The CMV infection status of donors was not known, potentially confounding age-related changes in expanded clonotypes. Compared with the aged group, the long-lived group had more naive CD4+ T cells, fewer expanded clones and increased TCR diversity, suggesting age selection. As age increased, observed TCR beta diversity per million T cells dropped in a roughly linear way, and a significant reduction was already evident by age 40.

Ten or more counts support this clonotype. Its antigen remains undetermined. Within one base of it there is no much larger clone, and no base qualities were kept. The roughly 38 donors, aged roughly 6 to 95 years, were systemically healthy Caucasian individuals from Russia. About 10 milliliters of peripheral blood were collected from each donor into EDTA-treated Vacutainer tubes. Ficoll-Paque density-gradient centrifugation was used to isolate PBMCs, with at least 7 million per sample. Total RNA was extracted from PBMCs with Trizol reagent, with at least 6 micrograms obtained per sample. Naive CD45RAhigh/CD27high T cell percentages were measured by flow cytometry on a PBMC aliquot from every donor. Receptor amplification or capture employed 5' RACE. Sequencing was carried out with an Illumina HiSeq 2500. A second PCR of 7 to 11 cycles was performed with a sample-barcoded 5' primer and a J-beta primer mix. Each TCR beta cDNA molecule received a unique molecular identifier from a template-switch 5' adaptor carrying 12 random nucleotides. Each sample yielded at least 2.5 million CDR3-containing paired-end reads. The Mint cDNA synthesis kit, primed by a TRBC-specific oligonucleotide, was used to synthesize first-strand cDNA from all RNA. All cDNA was treated with uracil-DNA glycosylase and then went through a first 18-cycle PCR with the universal primers M1SS and BC2_uni_R. Concerning the study's data processing: Normalization of each sample was performed by random selection of 1 million high-quality reads, each carrying a distinct molecular identifier. Instead of being binned into consensus sequences, reads with shared molecular identifiers were discarded. MiTCR, set to a Q25 quality threshold and the strictest error-elimination algorithm, was used for CDR3 identification, clonotype clustering and error correction. A nonparametric unseen species model using Euler transformation provided a lower-bound estimate of total TCR beta diversity. The public reads were reprocessed in TCRdb via fastp at Q25 and MiXCR, keeping in-frame beta chains. One record per CDR3 amino acid sequence lists the most common genes and DNA. These V and J calls rely on TCRdb rather than the paper's analysis. The sample table shows under 2 million distinct CDR3 sequences, and about 32% are seen once. The top ten clonotypes cover roughly 12% of the sample.

Source material: blood. The receptor was isolated from a woman younger than 45 in good health.

The DNA sequence is TGCGCCAGCAGCCAAGACGGAGGATATTCACCCCTCCACTTT. It translates to CASSQDGGYSPLHF. The chain links TRBV4-1 with TRBJ1-6; the D gene cannot be resolved reliably. CDR1 and CDR2 are read off the germline V gene as MGHRA and YSYEKL. A distance of 8 bases separates the germline ends of V and J, which lose 0 bases and 8 bases respectively. Its CDR3 holds 14 amino acids, cysteine through phenylalanine. Solely the CDR3 DNA is kept, with 42 bases framed from the first base.